A single sample gave rise to the 7 T cell receptor beta chains below, sequenced in a study of cytomegalovirus exposure and HLA in healthy donors. The PCR contained 60 Vbeta and 13 Jbeta primers. Here immunoSEQ multiplex PCR was the method, and the copy in TCRdb shows in-frame clones only, minus some. The sample yields about 130,000 clones, about 79% seen once. The source material was PBMCs. The receptors originated from a woman aged 45-59 years in good health and CMV-seronegative.

This sequence joins TRBV27 and TRBJ1-3, with 7 bases lining up with TRBD1. The germline V gene has CDR1 MNHEY and CDR2 SMNVEV (reference sequence). This CDR3 has 15 residues. Unmatched junction bases numbered 7, after V lost 4 bases and J lost 4 bases. As DNA, the CDR3 is TGTGCCAGCAGTTCCAATCGACAGGGAGGAAACACCATATATTTT. Translating gives CASSSNRQGGNTIYF.

V is TRBV7-2 and J is TRBJ2-5; 8 positions agree with TRBD2. CDR3 size: 15 residues. The trim removed 5 bases at V and 1 base at J, leaving 6 bases unmatched. Germline V lookup: CDR1 SGHTA, CDR2 FQGNSA. The CDR3 here is CASSPGGRFQETQYF. The CDR3 DNA is TGTGCCAGCAGCCCGGGAGGGAGATTCCAAGAGACCCAGTACTTC.

The rearrangement uses TRBV4-2 and TRBJ1-1; 12 nucleotides line up with TRBD1. V gave up 6 bases and J gave up 10 bases; unmatched junction bases: 9. This CDR3 is 14 amino acids long. Germline V gene data show CDR1 as LGHNA and CDR2 as YNFKEQ. This CDR3 is CASRQPGQGAGAFF. The CDR3 DNA follows: TGTGCCAGCAGACAACCGGGACAGGGGGCCGGAGCTTTCTTT.

This chain connects TRBV28 to TRBJ1-5, with D possibly being TRBD1 (5 bases). V lost 0 bases and J lost 5, with 26 bases in between. Per the germline V gene, CDR1 is MDHEN and CDR2 is SYDVKM. The CDR3 contains 20 residues. The CDR3 DNA sequence: TGTGCCAGCAGTTTATGGAAGTCACGGGGGAGGGAAGGATGGTATCAGCCCCAGCATTTT. It specifies CASSLWKSRGREGWYQPQHF.

This clone was seen only once. The chain links TRBV28 to TRBJ2-7; no firm D call. The germline V and J ends were trimmed by 2 bases and 7 bases, with 12 bases remaining between them. The CDR3 totals 13 residues. CDR1 is MDHEN and CDR2 is SYDVKM in the germline V gene. The CDR3 nucleotides are TGTGCCAGCAGTTTAGTCGCAGGCAGGGAGCAGTACTTC. As protein: CASSLVAGREQYF.

This clone has more than one count but fewer than ten. CDR3 bases: TGTGCCAGCAGCGGCCGCGGGGGACCTCCCTACGAGCAGTACTTC. Translation: CASSGRGGPPYEQYF. The chain uses TRBV9 and TRBJ2-7, with TRBD2 identical over 7 bases. The V gene end was trimmed by 3 bases and the J gene end by 2 bases; junction bases not matched to a gene: 8. Germline loops: CDR1 SGDLS, CDR2 YYNGEE. This CDR3 is 15 amino acids long.

This chain joins TRBV29-1 and TRBJ2-5; TRBD1 matches 10 bases. J was trimmed by 5 bases and V by 6 bases; bases with no gene match: 3. Germline CDR1 is SQVTM and CDR2 is ANQGSEA. The CDR3 loop spans 12 amino acids. DNA for the CDR3: TGCAGCGTGACAGGGGGCGGGGAGACCCAGTACTTC. It is translated as CSVTGGGETQYF.